This T cell receptor beta chain was sequenced for a study of blood T cell repertoires in COVID-19. Study-wide background: Samples of COVID-19 (acute and convalescent) were obtained from the United States, Italy and Spain. T cells, B-cell-depleted T cells, or PBMCs provided the cDNA or gDNA that served as material.

Germline CDR1 reads KGHSH; CDR2 reads LQKENI. The CDR3 is made up of 16 amino acids. Trimming took 4 bases from V and 3 from J, leaving 18 bases between them. Per the original methods: How many nucleated cells were present was estimated from reference gene primer amplification. Data came from immunoSEQ multiplex PCR; TCRdb stores just in-frame clones and leaves some out. V and J calls and clone size are copied from that table; D and trimming were computed from the DNA. Of 81,000 or so clones listed, roughly 88% are singletons. The sequencing sample was made of peripheral blood. This chain uses TRBV18 with TRBJ1-1; the D gene is possibly TRBD1 (5 bases). This receptor was taken from a man aged 45-65 years with active COVID-19. CDR3 region: CASSLDLGWGDTEAFF. The CDR3, as DNA: TGTGCCAGCTCACTTGATCTAGGGTGGGGGGACACTGAAGCTTTCTTT.